This TCR beta chain is from a study of cytomegalovirus exposure and HLA in healthy donors. General observations from the study: Whilst most TCR sequences proved rare, a subset of public TCRs occurred across many donors.

The study ran its PCR with 60 Vbeta and 13 Jbeta primers. The table came from immunoSEQ multiplex PCR; TCRdb's copy has only in-frame clones and leaves some out. The data contain under 200,000 clones, 80% of them seen just once; the ten biggest clones take up 1%. On this clone: Its antigen is undetermined.

This CDR3 is built from 12 residues. Germline lookup yields CDR1 SGHRS and CDR2 YFSETQ. V was pared by 5 bases and J by 2 bases, with 8 bases between. The source of this sequence is a woman aged 45-65 years in good health and CMV-seropositive. The rearrangement uses TRBV5-1 and TRBJ2-7; D is perhaps TRBD2 (6 bases). The source material was PBMCs. CDR3 sequence (DNA): TGCGCCAGCAGGCGGGGACCCTACGAGCAGTACTTC. Residues: CASRRGPYEQYF.